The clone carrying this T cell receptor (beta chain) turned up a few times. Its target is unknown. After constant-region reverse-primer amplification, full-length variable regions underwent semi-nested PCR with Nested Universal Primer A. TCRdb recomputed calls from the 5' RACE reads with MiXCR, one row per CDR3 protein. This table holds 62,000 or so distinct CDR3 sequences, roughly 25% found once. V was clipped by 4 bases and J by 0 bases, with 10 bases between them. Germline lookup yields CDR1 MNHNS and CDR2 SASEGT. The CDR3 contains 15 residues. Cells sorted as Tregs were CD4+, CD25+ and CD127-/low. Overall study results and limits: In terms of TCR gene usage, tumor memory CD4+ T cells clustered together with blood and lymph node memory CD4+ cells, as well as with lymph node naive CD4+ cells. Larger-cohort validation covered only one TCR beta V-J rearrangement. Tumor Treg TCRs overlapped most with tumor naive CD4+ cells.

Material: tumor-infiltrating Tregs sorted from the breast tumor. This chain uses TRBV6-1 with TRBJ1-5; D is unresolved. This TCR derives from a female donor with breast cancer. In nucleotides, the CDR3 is TGTGCCAGCAGTGTGGAACCAGTTAGCAATCAGCCCCAGCATTTT. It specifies CASSVEPVSNQPQHF.